This note documents a single T cell receptor (beta chain) sequence. The junction shows a germline mismatch at one end, possibly a read error. How the authors handled the data: Amplification of reference gene primers provided the estimated nucleated cell counts. Assay: immunoSEQ multiplex PCR; the TCRdb copy retains only in-frame clones and omits some. The V and J calls and the clone size are those of that table, but D and trimming were determined from the DNA. The sample contains 260,000 or so clones, roughly 80% of which appear only once. These data come from a study of blood T cell repertoires in COVID-19. Across the whole study: Acute and convalescent COVID-19 samples came from the United States, Italy and Spain. Sample material is recorded as cDNA or gDNA derived from T cells, B-cell-depleted T cells, or PBMCs.

Enrolment of Seattle patients took place during active infection, and they were followed longitudinally. Germline values: CDR1 KGHSH, CDR2 LQKENI. This CDR3 is 15 amino acids long. The rearrangement uses TRBV18 and TRBJ2-3; D possibly corresponds to TRBD2 (5 bases). Input material: peripheral blood. The TCR sequence derives from a woman aged 80 or older with COVID-19, enrolled during active disease. CDR3 protein: CASSPQGGSADTQYF. The CDR3 DNA reads as TGTGCCAGCTCCCCACAAGGAGGTAGCGCAGATACGCAGTATTTT.